This T cell receptor (beta chain) was profiled in a study of T cell changes during pregnancy in multiple sclerosis. TCRdb keeps only in-frame clones here, not all; method: immunoSEQ multiplex PCR. The sample records about 58,000 clones, about 92% being singletons. CDR3 size: 16 residues. V shed 5 bases and J shed 0 bases, with 15 bases lying between them. Germline CDR1 is SGHTA and CDR2 is FQGNSA. This clonotype was sampled from a female donor with multiple sclerosis, enrolled in a pregnancy study. The chain carries TRBV7-2 and TRBJ2-3; D is possibly TRBD1 (5 bases). This material consisted of CD8+ T cells from peripheral blood mononuclear cells, taken in the second trimester of pregnancy. The chain's CDR3 is CASSTRVLLSTDTQYF. CDR3 nucleotide sequence: TGTGCCAGCAGCACCAGGGTCCTCCTTAGCACAGATACGCAGTATTTT.